The T cell receptor (beta chain) described here comes from a study of blood T cell repertoires in COVID-19. Overall study context: Both acute and convalescent COVID-19 samples were obtained from the United States, Italy and Spain. T cells, B-cell-depleted T cells, or PBMCs provided the cDNA or gDNA that served as material.

CDR3 length: 12 residues. Germline V gene lookup returns CDR1 SEHNR and CDR2 FQNEAQ (reference sequence). The V end lost 5 bases, the J end lost 5 bases, and 9 bases lay between the germline ends. Repertoires were generated with immunoSEQ multiplex PCR, while TCRdb's copy carries only in-frame clones and drops some. This table holds around 100,000 clones, just over 90% found once. The receptor comes from a man aged 45 to 65 with active COVID-19. The chain links TRBV7-9 to TRBJ2-5; D is perhaps TRBD1 (6 bases). The specimen was peripheral blood. The CDR3 DNA reads as TGTGCCAGCAGCCAAACAGGGGAGACCCAGTACTTC. It is translated as CASSQTGETQYF. The variable domain in full, with the rest retrieved from reference TRBV7-9 and TRBJ2-5, is DTGVSQNPRHKITKRGQNVTFRCDPISEHNRLYWYRQTLGQGPEFLTYFQNEAQLEKSRLLSDRFSAERPKGSFSTLEIQRTEQGDSAMYLCASSQTGETQYFGPGTRLLVL.